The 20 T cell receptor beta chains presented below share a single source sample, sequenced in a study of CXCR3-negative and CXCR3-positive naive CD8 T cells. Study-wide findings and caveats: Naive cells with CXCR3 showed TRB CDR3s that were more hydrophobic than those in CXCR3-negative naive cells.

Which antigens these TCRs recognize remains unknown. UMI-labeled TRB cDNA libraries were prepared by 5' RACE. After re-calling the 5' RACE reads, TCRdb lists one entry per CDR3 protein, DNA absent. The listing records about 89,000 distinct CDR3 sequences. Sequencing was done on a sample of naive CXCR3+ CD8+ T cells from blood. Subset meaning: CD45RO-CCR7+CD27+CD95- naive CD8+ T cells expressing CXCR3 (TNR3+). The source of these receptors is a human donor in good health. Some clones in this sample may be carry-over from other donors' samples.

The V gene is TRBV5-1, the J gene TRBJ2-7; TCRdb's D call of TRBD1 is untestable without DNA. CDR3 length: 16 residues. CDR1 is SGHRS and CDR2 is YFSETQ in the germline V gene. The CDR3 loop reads CASSQNLDSFLLEQYF.

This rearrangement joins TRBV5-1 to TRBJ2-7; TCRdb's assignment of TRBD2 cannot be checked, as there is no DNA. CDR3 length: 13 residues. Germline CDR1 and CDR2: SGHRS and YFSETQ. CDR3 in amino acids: CASSLAEGGEQYF.

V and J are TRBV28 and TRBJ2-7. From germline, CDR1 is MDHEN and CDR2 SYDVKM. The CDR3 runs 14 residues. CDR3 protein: CASSLLSLSDEQYF.

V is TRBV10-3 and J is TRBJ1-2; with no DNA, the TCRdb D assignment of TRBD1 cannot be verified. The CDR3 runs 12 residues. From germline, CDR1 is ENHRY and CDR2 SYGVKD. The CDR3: CAISEGGGGYTF.

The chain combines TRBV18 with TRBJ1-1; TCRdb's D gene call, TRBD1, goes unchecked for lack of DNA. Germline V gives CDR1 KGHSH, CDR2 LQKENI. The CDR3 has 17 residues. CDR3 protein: CASSPPGGGRQNTEAFF.

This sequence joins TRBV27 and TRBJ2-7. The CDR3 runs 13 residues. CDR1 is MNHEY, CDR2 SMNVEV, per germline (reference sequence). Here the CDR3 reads CASSLTPFYEQYF.

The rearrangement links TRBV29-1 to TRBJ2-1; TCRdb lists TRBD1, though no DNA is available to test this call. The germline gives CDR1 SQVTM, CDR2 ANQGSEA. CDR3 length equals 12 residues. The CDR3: CSVDREGNEQFF.

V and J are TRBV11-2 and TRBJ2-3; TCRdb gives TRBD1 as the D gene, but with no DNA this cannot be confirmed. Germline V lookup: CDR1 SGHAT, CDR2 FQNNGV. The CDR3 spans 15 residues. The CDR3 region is CASSLAVGGTDTQYF.

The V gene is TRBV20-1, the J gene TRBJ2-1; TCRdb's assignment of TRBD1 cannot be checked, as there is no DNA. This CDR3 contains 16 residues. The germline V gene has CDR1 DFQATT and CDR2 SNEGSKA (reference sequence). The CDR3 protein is CSASGQSRSSYNEQFF.

CDR3: CASSLVSGDGYTF. V is TRBV21-1 and J is TRBJ1-2. TRBV21-1 is a pseudogene. There are 13 residues in the CDR3.

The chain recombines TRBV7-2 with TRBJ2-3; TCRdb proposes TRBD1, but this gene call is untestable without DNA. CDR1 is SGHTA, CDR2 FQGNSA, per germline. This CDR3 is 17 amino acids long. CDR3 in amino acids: CASSPSLRQVGTDTQYF.

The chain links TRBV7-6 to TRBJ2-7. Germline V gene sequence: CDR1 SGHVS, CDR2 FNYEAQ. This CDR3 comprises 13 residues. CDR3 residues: CASSQHVGYEQYF.

The CDR3 sequence: CASSYSGTGGSGELFF. This chain uses TRBV6-5 with TRBJ2-2; TCRdb's D call, TRBD1, is unchecked because there is no DNA. This CDR3 has 16 residues. CDR1 and CDR2 from the germline V gene are MNHEY and SVGAGI.

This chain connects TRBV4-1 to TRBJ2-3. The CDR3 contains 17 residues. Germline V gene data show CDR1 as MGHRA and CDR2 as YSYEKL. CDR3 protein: CASSQDFLETLTDTQYF.

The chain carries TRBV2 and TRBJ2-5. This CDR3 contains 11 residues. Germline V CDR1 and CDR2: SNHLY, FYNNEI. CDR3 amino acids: CASSETETQYF.

The CDR3 region is CASSFPRDEQFF. The chain recombines TRBV12-3 or TRBV12-4 with TRBJ2-1. There are 12 residues in the CDR3.

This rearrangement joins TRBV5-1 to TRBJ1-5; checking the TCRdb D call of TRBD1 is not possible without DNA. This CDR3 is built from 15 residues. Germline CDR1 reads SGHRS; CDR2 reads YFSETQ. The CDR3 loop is CASSPGTGSGQPQHF.

The CDR3 region is CASSLGFLAGPYNEQFF. V usage is TRBV13 and J usage is TRBJ2-1; TCRdb selects TRBD2, and the lack of DNA leaves this call unchecked. Germline values: CDR1 PRHDT, CDR2 FYEKMQ (reference sequence). This CDR3 spans 17 amino acids. The entire variable domain, with the rest obtained from reference TRBV13 and TRBJ2-1, is as follows: AAGVIQSPRHLIKEKRETATLKCYPIPRHDTVYWYQQGPGQDPQFLISFYEKMQSDKGSIPDRFSAQQFSDYHSELNMSSLELGDSALYFCASSLGFLAGPYNEQFFGPGTRLTVL.

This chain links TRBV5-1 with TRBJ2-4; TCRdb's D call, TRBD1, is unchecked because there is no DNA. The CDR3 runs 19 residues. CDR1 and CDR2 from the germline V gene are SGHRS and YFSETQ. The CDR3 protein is CASSSAGTGSFPAKNIQYF. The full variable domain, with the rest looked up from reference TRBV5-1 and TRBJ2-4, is KAGVTQTPRYLIKTRGQQVTLSCSPISGHRSVSWYQQTPGQGLQFLFEYFSETQRNKGNFPGRFSGRQFSNSRSEMNVSTLELGDSALYLCASSSAGTGSFPAKNIQYFGAGTRLSVL.

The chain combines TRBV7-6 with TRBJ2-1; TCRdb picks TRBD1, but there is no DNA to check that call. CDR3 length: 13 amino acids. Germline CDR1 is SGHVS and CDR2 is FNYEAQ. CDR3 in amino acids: CASSSYRAREQFF.